This is a list of T cell receptor beta chains from one sample in a study of OX40 agonist ivuxolimab in advanced cancers. The method was immunoSEQ multiplex PCR; TCRdb's version includes in-frame clones alone and lacks a portion of them. This sample has about 70,000 clones; 75% to 85% occur once, and the top ten carry about 5%. Sequenced material: CD4+ or CD8+ T cells sorted from blood, taken in a trial of the OX40 agonist ivuxolimab. These receptors all come from an adult with an advanced solid tumor such as melanoma, head and neck, liver or kidney cancer. Both conserved end residues are part of each CDR3. A D gene is named only where the DNA matches it firmly. Clone size is stated in some rows and not others, as once, few, many or a class when expanded.

V gene: TRBV6-1
CDR3 length: 16
clone size: NA
J gene: TRBJ2-3
D gene: TRBD1
CDR3 protein: CASSGLDRVVADTQYF
CDR3 DNA: TGTGCCAGCAGTGGCCTGGACAGGGTTGTCGCAGATACGCAGTATTTT

V gene: TRBV28
CDR3 length: 15
clone size: NA
J gene: TRBJ1-5
D gene: NA
CDR3 protein: CASTETGRVNQPQHF
CDR3 DNA: TGTGCCAGCACCGAAACGGGGAGGGTCAATCAGCCCCAGCATTTT

V gene: TRBV7-9
CDR3 length: 13
clone size: NA
J gene: TRBJ1-2
D gene: NA
CDR3 protein: CASSLVGWDGYTF
CDR3 DNA: TGTGCCAGCAGCTTAGTGGGGTGGGACGGCTACACCTTC

V gene: TRBV27
CDR3 length: 17
clone size: NA
J gene: TRBJ2-1
D gene: TRBD2
CDR3 protein: CASSLAPLAGGPVEQFF
CDR3 DNA: TGTGCCAGCAGTCTAGCCCCACTAGCGGGAGGGCCCGTTGAGCAGTTCTTC

V gene: TRBV7-9
CDR3 length: 17
clone size: once
J gene: TRBJ2-6
D gene: TRBD1
CDR3 protein: CASSSTGGPSGANVLTF
CDR3 DNA: TGTGCCAGCAGCTCTACAGGGGGGCCCTCTGGGGCCAACGTCCTGACTTTC

V gene: TRBV27
CDR3 length: 16
clone size: NA
J gene: TRBJ2-5
D gene: TRBD2
CDR3 protein: CASSTLWSGRVETQYF
CDR3 DNA: TGTGCCAGCAGTACCCTTTGGAGCGGGAGGGTGGAGACCCAGTACTTC

V gene: TRBV7-9
CDR3 length: 13
clone size: NA
J gene: TRBJ1-1
D gene: NA
CDR3 protein: CASSFGGNTEAFF
CDR3 DNA: TGTGCCAGCAGCTTCGGGGGTAACACTGAAGCTTTCTTT

V gene: TRBV29-1
CDR3 length: 15
clone size: NA
J gene: TRBJ2-7
D gene: TRBD2
CDR3 protein: CSVERTSGGPYEQYF
CDR3 DNA: TGCAGCGTTGAAAGGACTAGCGGGGGCCCCTACGAGCAGTACTTC

V gene: TRBV4-1
CDR3 length: 13
clone size: NA
J gene: TRBJ2-7
D gene: NA
CDR3 protein: CASSLEAGGEQYF
CDR3 DNA: TGCGCCAGCAGCCTCGAGGCTGGCGGGGAGCAGTACTTC

V gene: TRBV10-2
CDR3 length: 15
clone size: NA
J gene: TRBJ1-1
D gene: NA
CDR3 protein: CASSPLQYLNTEAFF
CDR3 DNA: TGCGCCAGCAGTCCTCTACAGTATTTGAACACTGAAGCTTTCTTT

V gene: TRBV14
CDR3 length: 17
clone size: NA
J gene: TRBJ2-5
D gene: NA
CDR3 protein: CASSQDGGYRYQETQYF
CDR3 DNA: TGTGCCAGCAGCCAAGATGGGGGCTACCGGTACCAAGAGACCCAGTACTTC

V gene: TRBV7-2
CDR3 length: 13
clone size: NA
J gene: TRBJ1-1
D gene: NA
CDR3 protein: CASSLGGSAEAFF
CDR3 DNA: TGTGCCAGCAGCTTAGGAGGGAGCGCTGAAGCTTTCTTT

V gene: TRBV10-3
CDR3 length: 16
clone size: NA
J gene: TRBJ1-4
D gene: NA
CDR3 protein: CAISESAGPTNEKLFF
CDR3 DNA: TGTGCCATCAGTGAGTCAGCGGGGCCAACTAATGAAAAACTGTTTTTT

V gene: TRBV5-1
CDR3 length: 15
clone size: NA
J gene: TRBJ2-1
D gene: TRBD1
CDR3 protein: CASSLGQGLGNEQFF
CDR3 DNA: TGCGCCAGCAGCTTGGGACAGGGCTTGGGGAATGAGCAGTTCTTC

V gene: TRBV10-2
CDR3 length: 14
clone size: NA
J gene: TRBJ2-7
D gene: TRBD1
CDR3 protein: CASRGGLKTYEQYF
CDR3 DNA: TGCGCCAGCCGAGGGGGCCTGAAGACCTACGAGCAGTACTTC

V gene: TRBV19
CDR3 length: 13
clone size: NA
J gene: TRBJ1-2
D gene: NA
CDR3 protein: CASRPTGSYGYTF
CDR3 DNA: TGTGCCAGTAGACCGACTGGGAGCTATGGCTACACCTTC

V gene: TRBV21-1
CDR3 length: 19
clone size: once
J gene: TRBJ2-1
D gene: NA
CDR3 protein: CASSKEDRATHNSYNEQFF
CDR3 DNA: TGTGCCAGCAGCAAAGAGGACAGGGCTACCCATAACTCCTACAATGAGCAGTTCTTC

V gene: TRBV7-9
CDR3 length: 12
clone size: NA
J gene: TRBJ2-7
D gene: NA
CDR3 protein: CASSWSKREQYF
CDR3 DNA: TGTGCCAGCAGCTGGAGCAAACGCGAGCAGTACTTC

V gene: TRBV6-6
CDR3 length: 15
clone size: NA
J gene: TRBJ1-1
D gene: TRBD1
CDR3 protein: CASSPSGQGTTEAFF
CDR3 DNA: TGTGCCAGCAGCCCCTCCGGACAGGGAACAACTGAAGCTTTCTTT

V gene: TRBV7-2
CDR3 length: 12
clone size: few
J gene: TRBJ1-5
D gene: NA
CDR3 protein: CASSLDYQPQHF
CDR3 DNA: TGTGCCAGCAGCTTAGATTATCAGCCCCAGCATTTT

V gene: TRBV9
CDR3 length: 13
clone size: NA
J gene: TRBJ1-2
D gene: NA
CDR3 protein: CASSVDPNYGYTF
CDR3 DNA: TGTGCCAGCAGCGTAGATCCGAACTATGGCTACACCTTC

V gene: TRBV19
CDR3 length: 15
clone size: NA
J gene: TRBJ2-7
D gene: NA
CDR3 protein: CASSMKGEGSYEQYF
CDR3 DNA: TGTGCCAGTAGTATGAAGGGTGAGGGCTCCTACGAGCAGTACTTC

V gene: TRBV7-9
CDR3 length: 15
clone size: NA
J gene: TRBJ2-3
D gene: NA
CDR3 protein: CASSLGGGGTDTQYF
CDR3 DNA: TGTGCCAGCAGCTTAGGCGGCGGGGGCACAGATACGCAGTATTTT